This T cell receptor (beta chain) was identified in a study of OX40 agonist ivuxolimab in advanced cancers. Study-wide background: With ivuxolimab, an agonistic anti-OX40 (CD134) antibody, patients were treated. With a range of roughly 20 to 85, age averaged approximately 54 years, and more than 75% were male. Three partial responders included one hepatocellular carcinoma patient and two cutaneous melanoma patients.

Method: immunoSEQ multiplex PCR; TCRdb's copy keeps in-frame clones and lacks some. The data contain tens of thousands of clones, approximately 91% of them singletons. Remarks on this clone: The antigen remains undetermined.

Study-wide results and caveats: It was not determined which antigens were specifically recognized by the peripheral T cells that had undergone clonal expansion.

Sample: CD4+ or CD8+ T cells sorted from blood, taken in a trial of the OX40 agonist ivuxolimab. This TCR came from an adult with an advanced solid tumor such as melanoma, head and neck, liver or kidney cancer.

Written as DNA, the CDR3 is TGTGCCAGCAGTGAATCTCTAGGGGGGGAACTCTACAATGAGCAGTTCTTC. Amino acid sequence: CASSESLGGELYNEQFF. The V gene is TRBV6-1, the J gene TRBJ2-1, with D perhaps matching TRBD2 (7 bases). Germline V gene data show CDR1 as MNHNS and CDR2 as SASEGT. The V and J ends lost 2 bases and 3 bases respectively, with 17 bases between them. The CDR3 consists of 17 residues.